This T cell receptor beta chain was found in a study of cytomegalovirus exposure and HLA in healthy donors. The CDR3 loop spans 15 amino acids. CDR1 and CDR2 from the germline V gene are MNHEY and SVGAGI. V lost 7 bases to trimming and J lost 1 base, with 17 bases between them. Both 60 Vbeta primers and 13 Jbeta primers went into the PCR. Sequenced by immunoSEQ multiplex PCR; TCRdb stores in-frame clones only, minus some. The table shows fewer than 250,000 clones, with 60% to 80% occurring only once. The V gene is TRBV6-5, the J gene TRBJ2-7; D is possibly TRBD2 (5 bases). The sequenced material came from PBMCs. The TCR comes from a woman in her 30s in good health and CMV-seropositive. The CDR3 DNA is TGTGCCAGCAACTCAGGAGGCGGCGGATCCTACGAGCAGTACTTC. This encodes CASNSGGGGSYEQYF.